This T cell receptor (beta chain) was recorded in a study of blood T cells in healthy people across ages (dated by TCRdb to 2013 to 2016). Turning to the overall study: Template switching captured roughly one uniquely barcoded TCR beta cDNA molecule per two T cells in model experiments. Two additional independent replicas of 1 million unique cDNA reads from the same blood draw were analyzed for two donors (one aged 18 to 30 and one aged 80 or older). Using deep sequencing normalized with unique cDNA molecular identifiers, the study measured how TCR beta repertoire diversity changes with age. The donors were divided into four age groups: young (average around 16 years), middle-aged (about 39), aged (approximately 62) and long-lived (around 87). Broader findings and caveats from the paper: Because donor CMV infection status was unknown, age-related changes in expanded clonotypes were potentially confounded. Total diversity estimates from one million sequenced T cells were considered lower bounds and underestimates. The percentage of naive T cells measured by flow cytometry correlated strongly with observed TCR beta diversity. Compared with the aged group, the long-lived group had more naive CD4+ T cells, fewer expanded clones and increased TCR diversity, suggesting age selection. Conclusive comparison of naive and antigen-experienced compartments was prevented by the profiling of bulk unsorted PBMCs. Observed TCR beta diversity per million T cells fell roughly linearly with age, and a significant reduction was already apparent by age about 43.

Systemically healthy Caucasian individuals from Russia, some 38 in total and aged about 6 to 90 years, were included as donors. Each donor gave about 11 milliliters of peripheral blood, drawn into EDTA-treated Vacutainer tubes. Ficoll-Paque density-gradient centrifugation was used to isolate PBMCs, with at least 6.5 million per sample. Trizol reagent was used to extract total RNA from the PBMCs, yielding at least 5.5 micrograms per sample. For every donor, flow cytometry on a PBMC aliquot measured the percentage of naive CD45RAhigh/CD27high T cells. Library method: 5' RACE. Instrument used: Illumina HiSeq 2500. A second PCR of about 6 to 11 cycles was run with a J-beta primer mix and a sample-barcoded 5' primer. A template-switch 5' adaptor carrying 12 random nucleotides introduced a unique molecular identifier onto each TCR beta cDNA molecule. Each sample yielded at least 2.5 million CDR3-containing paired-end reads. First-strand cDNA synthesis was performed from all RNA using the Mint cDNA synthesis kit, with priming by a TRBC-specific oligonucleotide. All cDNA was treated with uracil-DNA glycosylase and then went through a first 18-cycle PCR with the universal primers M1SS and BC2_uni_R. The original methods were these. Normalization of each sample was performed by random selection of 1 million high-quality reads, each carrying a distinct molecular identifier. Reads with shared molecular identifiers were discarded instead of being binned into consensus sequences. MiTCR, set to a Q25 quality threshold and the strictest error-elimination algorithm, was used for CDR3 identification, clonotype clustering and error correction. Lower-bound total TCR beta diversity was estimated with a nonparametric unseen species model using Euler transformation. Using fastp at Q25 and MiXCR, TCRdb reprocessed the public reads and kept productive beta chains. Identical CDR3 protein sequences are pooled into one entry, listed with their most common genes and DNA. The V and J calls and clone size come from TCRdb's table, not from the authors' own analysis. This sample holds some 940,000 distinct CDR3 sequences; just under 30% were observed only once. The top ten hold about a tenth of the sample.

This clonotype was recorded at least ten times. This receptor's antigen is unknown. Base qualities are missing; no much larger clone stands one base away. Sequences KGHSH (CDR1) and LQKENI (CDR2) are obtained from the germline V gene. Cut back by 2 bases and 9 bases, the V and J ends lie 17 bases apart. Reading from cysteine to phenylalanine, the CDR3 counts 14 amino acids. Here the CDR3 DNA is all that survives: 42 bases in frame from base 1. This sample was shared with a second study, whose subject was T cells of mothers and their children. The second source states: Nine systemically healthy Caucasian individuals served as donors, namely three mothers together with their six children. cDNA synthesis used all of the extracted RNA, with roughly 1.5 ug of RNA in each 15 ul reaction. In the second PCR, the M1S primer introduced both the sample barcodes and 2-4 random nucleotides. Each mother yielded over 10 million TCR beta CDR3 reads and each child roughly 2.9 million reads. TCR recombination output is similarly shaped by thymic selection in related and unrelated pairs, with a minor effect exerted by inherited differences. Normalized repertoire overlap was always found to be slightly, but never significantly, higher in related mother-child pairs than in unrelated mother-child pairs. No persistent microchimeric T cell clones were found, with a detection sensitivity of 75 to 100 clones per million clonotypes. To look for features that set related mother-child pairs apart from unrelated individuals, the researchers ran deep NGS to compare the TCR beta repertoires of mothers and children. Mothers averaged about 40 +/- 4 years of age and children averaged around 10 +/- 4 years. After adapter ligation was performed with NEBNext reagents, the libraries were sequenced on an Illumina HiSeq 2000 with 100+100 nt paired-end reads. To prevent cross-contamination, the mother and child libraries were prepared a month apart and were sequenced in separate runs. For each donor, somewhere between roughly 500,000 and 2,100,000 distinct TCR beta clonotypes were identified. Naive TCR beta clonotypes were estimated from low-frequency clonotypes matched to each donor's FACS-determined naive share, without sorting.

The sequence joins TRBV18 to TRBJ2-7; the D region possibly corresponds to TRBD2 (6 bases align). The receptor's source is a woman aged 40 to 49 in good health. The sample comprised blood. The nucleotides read TGTGCCAGCTCACCAGAAATTGCGGGATCGGGGCAGTACTTC. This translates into CASSPEIAGSGQYF.